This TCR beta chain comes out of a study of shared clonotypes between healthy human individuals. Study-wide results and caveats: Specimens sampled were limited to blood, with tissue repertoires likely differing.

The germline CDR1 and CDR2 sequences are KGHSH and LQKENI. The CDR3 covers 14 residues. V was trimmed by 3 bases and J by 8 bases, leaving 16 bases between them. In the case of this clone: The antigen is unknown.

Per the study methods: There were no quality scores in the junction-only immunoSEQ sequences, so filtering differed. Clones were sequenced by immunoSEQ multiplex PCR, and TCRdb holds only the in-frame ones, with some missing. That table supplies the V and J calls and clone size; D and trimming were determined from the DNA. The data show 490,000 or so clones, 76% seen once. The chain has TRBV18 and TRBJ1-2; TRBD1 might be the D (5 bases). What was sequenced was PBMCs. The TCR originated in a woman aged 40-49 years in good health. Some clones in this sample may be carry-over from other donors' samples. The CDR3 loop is CASSPSGDSRGYTF. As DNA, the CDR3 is TGTGCCAGCTCACCTTCGGGGGATAGCAGGGGCTACACCTTC. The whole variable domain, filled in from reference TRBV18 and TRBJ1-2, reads NAGVMQNPRHLVRRRGQEARLRCSPMKGHSHVYWYRQLPEEGLKFMVYLQKENIIDESGMPKERFSAEFPKEGPSILRIQQVVRGDSAAYFCASSPSGDSRGYTFGSGTRLTVV.